This TCR beta chain was profiled in a study of cytomegalovirus exposure and HLA in healthy donors. Study results and limitations: Specific recognition of CMV antigens was confirmed in vitro for a few chains (all CMV-associated).

Nominally healthy donors provided the samples, though records likely missed some immune exposures. It was with 60 Vbeta and 13 Jbeta primers that the PCR ran. TCRdb's table, derived via immunoSEQ multiplex PCR, lists solely in-frame clones and lacks some. The sample yields about 110,000 clones, about 85% seen once. CDR3 length: 13 amino acids. Germline V lookup: CDR1 MGHDK, CDR2 SYGVNS. The V gene lost 0 bases and the J gene lost 3 bases, with 6 bases spanning the gap. As for this clone: Antigen unknown.

This clonotype was obtained from a man aged 50 to 59 in good health and CMV-seronegative. The chain has TRBV25-1 and TRBJ2-7; no reliable D call. Sequencing was carried out using PBMCs. The CDR3, as DNA: TGTGCCAGCAGTGAATATCCCTACTACGAGCAGTACTTC. Protein: CASSEYPYYEQYF.